This T cell receptor (beta chain) derives from a study of T cell responses to AZD1222 COVID-19 vaccine. The study, taken as a whole, reports: Spike-specific TCR breadth rose after two AZD1222 doses, and depth rose as well.

The data were produced by immunoSEQ multiplex PCR, yet TCRdb's version contains in-frame clones alone and is incomplete. The table lists over 45,000 clones, more than 60% of them singletons, with approximately 6.3% in the top ten. As concerns this clone: The antigen is unknown.

Per germline, CDR1 WSHSY and CDR2 SAAADI. The J segment lost 8 bases and the V segment lost 0 bases, leaving 13 bases of the junction unmatched. The CDR3 is 17 amino acids. The specimen was peripheral blood, collected on day 0 of AZD1222 vaccination. The clonotype originates from an adult in good health. The chain is built from TRBV10-2 and TRBJ1-2, with 9 bases aligning to TRBD1. Here the CDR3 reads CASSESLAHGTGPGYTF. CDR3 coding DNA: TGCGCCAGCAGTGAGTCGCTAGCCCACGGGACAGGGCCCGGCTACACCTTC.